The TCR beta chain described here comes from a study of blood T cell repertoires in COVID-19. About the research overall: Sites in the United States, Italy and Spain provided acute and convalescent COVID-19 samples. T cells, B-cell-depleted T cells, or PBMCs provided the cDNA or gDNA that served as material.

Original processing methods: Amplification of reference gene primers provided the estimated nucleated cell counts. Assay used: immunoSEQ multiplex PCR; TCRdb lists only in-frame clones, some missing. That table gives V, J and clone size, and the DNA gave D and trimming. The table has over 100,000 clones, about 89% seen once. The CDR3 has 12 amino acids. The V gene lost 3 bases and the J gene lost 7 bases, with 10 bases spanning the gap. CDR1 is SGHDT, CDR2 YYEEEE, per germline. This clonotype originated in a human donor with acute or convalescent COVID-19. The donor label of this sample is uncertain. The sequenced sample consisted of peripheral blood. The V and J genes are TRBV5-6 and TRBJ1-1; TRBD1 might be the D (5 bases). CDR3 sequence (DNA): TGTGCCAGCAGCTGGACGCAGGGTGAAGCTTTCTTT. Translated: CASSWTQGEAFF.